The 21 T cell receptor beta chains listed next were all sequenced from one sample in a study of cytomegalovirus exposure and HLA in healthy donors. Vbeta (60) and Jbeta (13) primers were used in the PCR. Method: immunoSEQ multiplex PCR; TCRdb's copy keeps in-frame clones and lacks some. The table has about 140,000 clones, 76% seen once; the top ten hold 1.8%. Material for sequencing was PBMCs. The source is a man aged 35-49 years in good health and CMV-seronegative.

In this sample, this clone turned up once. V and J are TRBV2 and TRBJ2-1, with D possibly matching TRBD1 (5 bases). Germline V gene lookup returns CDR1 SNHLY and CDR2 FYNNEI. V was pared by 4 bases and J by 9 bases, with 13 bases between. This CDR3 has 13 amino acids. In DNA, the CDR3 is TGTGCCAGCAGTGCGGAAGGGGTCAGTGAGCAGTTCTTC. Residues: CASSAEGVSEQFF. The variable domain in full, completed from reference TRBV2 and TRBJ2-1, reads EPEVTQTPSHQVTQMGQEVILRCVPISNHLYFYWYRQILGQKVEFLVSFYNNEISEKSEIFDDQFSVERPDGSNFTLKIRSTKLEDSAMYFCASSAEGVSEQFFGPGTRLTVL.

V and J are TRBV2 and TRBJ2-7, with D maybe TRBD2 (6 bases). CDR3 length: 13 amino acids. Germline CDR1 and CDR2: SNHLY and FYNNEI. V shed 2 bases and J shed 6 bases, with 11 bases lying between them. CDR3 nucleotides: TGTGCCAGCAGTGAACCGGACTATTTCGAGCAGTACTTC. This encodes CASSEPDYFEQYF.

The genes are TRBV2 and TRBJ2-1, with 8 bases matching TRBD2. This CDR3 spans 16 amino acids. CDR1 and CDR2 (germline): SNHLY, FYNNEI. The trim removed 6 bases at V and 5 bases at J, leaving 12 bases unmatched. The CDR3 spells CASRDNSGKSHNEQFF. CDR3 DNA: TGTGCCAGCAGAGATAATAGCGGGAAAAGCCACAATGAGCAGTTCTTC.

In this sample, this clone turned up a few times. The chain links TRBV29-1 to TRBJ2-3; 8 positions match TRBD1. Germline V gene sequence: CDR1 SQVTM, CDR2 ANQGSEA. With V trimmed by 5 bases and J by 4 bases, 14 bases remained unmatched. The CDR3 runs to 16 residues. The CDR3 here is CSVFDGGQGQADTQYF. CDR3 coding DNA: TGCAGCGTTTTTGACGGTGGACAGGGTCAAGCAGATACGCAGTATTTT.

The CDR3 nucleotides read TGCAGCGTTCGCCGGGGGGGGGTAGTGCCTGAAGCTTTCTTT. Protein: CSVRRGGVVPEAFF. The genes are TRBV29-1 and TRBJ1-1; tentative D call: TRBD1 (5 bases). The CDR3 extends over 14 amino acids. Between the trimmed V and J ends, which lost 5 bases and 6 bases, there was a span of 19 bases. Germline V gives CDR1 SQVTM, CDR2 ANQGSEA. The whole variable domain, filled in from reference TRBV29-1 and TRBJ1-1, reads SAVISQKPSRDICQRGTSLTIQCQVDSQVTMMFWYRQQPGQSLTLIATANQGSEATYESGFVIDKFPISRPNLTFSTLTVSNMSPEDSSIYLCSVRRGGVVPEAFFGQGTRLTVV.

The genes are TRBV30 and TRBJ1-6, with D uncertain. In germline, CDR1 is GTSNPN, CDR2 SVGIG (reference sequence). Trimming stripped 5 bases from V and 6 bases from J, with 8 bases between. The CDR3 sequence is 12 residues long. CDR3 amino acids: CAWGPANSPLHF. The CDR3 DNA reads as TGTGCCTGGGGCCCCGCTAATTCACCCCTCCACTTT.

The chain recombines TRBV7-2 with TRBJ2-7; D is ambiguous. The CDR3 has 14 residues. Germline V gene data show CDR1 as SGHTA and CDR2 as FQGNSA. V was trimmed by 2 bases and J by 3 bases, leaving 11 bases between them. The CDR3 is CASSLTYSVYEQYF. The CDR3 DNA reads TGTGCCAGCAGCTTAACTTATTCTGTCTACGAGCAGTACTTC.

The chain carries TRBV9 and TRBJ2-1; possibly TRBD2 for D (6 bases). Germline CDR1 and CDR2: SGDLS and YYNGEE. Trimming stripped 3 bases from V and 6 bases from J, with 16 bases between. The CDR3 is made up of 15 amino acids. The CDR3 sequence is CASSAAPGLRNEQFF. The CDR3 bases are TGTGCCAGCAGCGCCGCCCCGGGACTCCGCAATGAGCAGTTCTTC. Supplemented by reference TRBV9 and TRBJ2-1, the full variable domain reads DSGVTQTPKHLITATGQRVTLRCSPRSGDLSVYWYQQSLDQGLQFLIQYYNGEERAKGNILERFSAQQFPDLHSELNLSSLELGDSALYFCASSAAPGLRNEQFFGPGTRLTVL.

The chain uses TRBV6-6 and TRBJ1-6, with TRBD1 as a possible D gene (6 bases). The CDR3 has 15 amino acids. V shed 8 bases and J shed 0 bases, with 11 bases lying between them. Germline-derived CDR1 and CDR2 are MNHNY and SVGAGI (reference sequence). The CDR3 DNA follows: TGTGCCAGCCGTCCGGACAGCTCCTATAATTCACCCCTCCACTTT. This encodes CASRPDSSYNSPLHF.

This clone was seen more than once but under ten times. The rearrangement uses TRBV6-1 and TRBJ2-1, with TRBD2 identical over 13 bases. Germline CDR1 and CDR2: MNHNS and SASEGT. The CDR3 covers 14 residues. Trimming cost V 8 bases and J 4 bases; bases outside gene matches: 2. The CDR3 bases are TGTGCCAGCCGGGGACTAGCGGGATACAATGAGCAGTTCTTC. Amino acids: CASRGLAGYNEQFF.

The chain carries TRBV6-5 and TRBJ1-1, with D unresolved. Trimming took 6 bases from V and 0 from J, leaving 11 bases between them. The CDR3 extends over 14 amino acids. CDR1 and CDR2 from the germline V gene are MNHEY and SVGAGI. CDR3 amino acids: CASSLREMNTEAFF. As DNA, the CDR3 is TGTGCCAGCAGCCTACGAGAGATGAACACTGAAGCTTTCTTT.

This chain connects TRBV7-9 to TRBJ2-5; TRBD1 is a possible D gene (6 bases). The DNA end is a closer match to TRBJ2-7, so the J assignment may be wrong. Germline V gene data show CDR1 as SEHNR and CDR2 as FQNEAQ (reference sequence). The CDR3 sequence is 13 residues long. The CDR3: CASSSGVIDEQYF. In nucleotides, the CDR3 is TGTGCCAGCAGCTCAGGGGTTATCGACGAGCAGTACTTC.

This chain joins TRBV4-1 and TRBJ2-1, with D possibly being TRBD1 (5 bases). The CDR3 has 17 residues. V was shortened by 0 bases and J by 6 bases, with 18 bases between the two germline ends. Germline CDR1 reads MGHRA; CDR2 reads YSYEKL. The CDR3, as DNA: TGCGCCAGCAGCCAAGAACCTTGGGCCCGCCAGGGCAATGAGCAGTTCTTC. This translates into CASSQEPWARQGNEQFF.

In its sample, this clone ranks as medium-sized. J is TRBJ1-3 and V is TRBV5-6, with unresolved D. CDR1 is SGHDT, CDR2 YYEEEE, per germline. Between the trimmed V and J ends, which lost 3 bases and 0 bases, there was a span of 10 bases. The CDR3 loop spans 15 amino acids. The CDR3 nucleotides are TGTGCCAGCAGCTCCCAGGCAATCTCTGGAAACACCATATATTTT. Its translation is CASSSQAISGNTIYF.

J is TRBJ2-5 and V is TRBV7-9; TRBD2 matches at 11 bases. J gave up 4 bases and V 5 bases, and 6 bases lay outside the gene matches. The CDR3 has 15 residues. Germline-derived CDR1 and CDR2 are SEHNR and FQNEAQ (reference sequence). CDR3 DNA sequence: TGTGCCAGCAGCGCCAGGCTAGCGGGAGGAGAGACCCAGTACTTC. Its protein is CASSARLAGGETQYF.

The gene calls are TRBV5-4 and TRBJ2-2, with TRBD2 as a possible D gene (6 bases). CDR1 is SGHNT and CDR2 is YYREEE in the germline V gene (reference sequence). CDR3 length equals 14 residues. V lost 1 base and J 7 bases, leaving 11 bases between the germline ends. The CDR3 sequence: CASSLTGVSGELFF. In nucleotides, the CDR3 is TGTGCCAGCAGCTTGACGGGAGTGAGCGGGGAGCTGTTTTTT. Full variable domain (rest looked up from reference TRBV5-4 and TRBJ2-2): ETGVTQSPTHLIKTRGQQVTLRCSSQSGHNTVSWYQQALGQGPQFIFQYYREEENGRGNFPPRFSGLQFPNYSSELNVNALELDDSALYLCASSLTGVSGELFFGEGSRLTVL.

The V call is TRBV27, the J call TRBJ2-7; 7 nucleotides match TRBD1. The CDR3 contains 15 residues. Losses at the gene ends were 5 bases for V and 1 base for J; bases not matched to a gene: 8. The germline CDR1 and CDR2 sequences are MNHEY and SMNVEV (reference sequence). CDR3 sequence reads: CASSPSGTASYEQYF. The CDR3 coding sequence is TGTGCCAGCAGTCCCTCCGGGACAGCGTCCTACGAGCAGTACTTC.

This sequence joins TRBV6-4 and TRBJ2-1; 7 bases match TRBD2. Losses at the gene ends were 1 base for V and 7 bases for J; bases not matched to a gene: 7. The CDR3 consists of 15 residues. From germline, CDR1 is MRHNA and CDR2 SNTAGT. The CDR3 DNA follows: TGTGCCAGCAGTGACTATAGCGGGTCTAGGAATGAGCAGTTCTTC. Amino acids: CASSDYSGSRNEQFF.

Only a few counts were recorded for this clone. The chain uses TRBV4-1 and TRBJ2-7; 9 positions agree with TRBD2. Germline CDR1 MGHRA, CDR2 YSYEKL. J lost 7 bases, V lost 5 bases, and 12 bases had no gene match. The CDR3 loop spans 15 amino acids. CDR3 sequence: CASSYGYSGSWEQYF. The CDR3 region has the DNA TGCGCCAGCAGCTATGGGTATAGCGGGAGTTGGGAGCAGTACTTC.

The chain joins TRBV10-2 to TRBJ2-5; 8 bases align to TRBD1. Losses at the gene ends were 10 bases for V and 5 bases for J; bases not matched to a gene: 9. The CDR3 is 13 residues long. CDR1 and CDR2 (germline): WSHSY, SAAADI. The CDR3 loop reads CATTQGARETQYF. CDR3 nucleotide sequence: TGCGCCACAACCCAGGGGGCGCGGGAGACCCAGTACTTC.

The V and J genes are TRBV15 and TRBJ2-3, with 10 bases identical to TRBD1. The CDR3 length is 18 residues. J was trimmed by 0 bases and V by 2 bases; bases with no gene match: 8. The germline CDR1 and CDR2 sequences are LNHNV and YYDKDF (reference sequence). CDR3 region: CATSRLLGQGDSTDTQYF. DNA for the CDR3: TGTGCCACCAGCAGACTGTTAGGACAGGGGGATAGCACAGATACGCAGTATTTT.